These 32 T cell receptor beta chains came from one sample sequenced in a study of response to subunit inactivated influenza vaccine. From the RT-PCR reads, TCRdb called clonotypes with MiXCR, one entry per CDR3 protein. Among a few hundred thousand distinct CDR3 sequences, around 7.7% were seen once, and the ten largest hold around 13%. The source material was PBMCs from blood, sampled roughly 24 months after vaccination. All receptors derive from a man between 45 and 75 years old who received an inactivated influenza vaccine.

This clonotype was seen many times. The V gene is TRBV19, the J gene TRBJ2-1; TRBD1 agrees at 8 bases. V was pared by 8 bases and J by 3 bases, with 3 bases of the junction left unmatched. The CDR3 has 13 amino acids. The germline V gene has CDR1 LNHDA and CDR2 SQIVND (reference sequence). The CDR3 DNA is TGTGCCAGTGGGACAGGAGGCTACAATGAGCAGTTCTTC. Amino acid sequence: CASGTGGYNEQFF.

Written as DNA, the CDR3 is TGCGCCAGCAGCACCGGGGCTGGGGCCAACGTCCTGACTTTC. It encodes CASSTGAGANVLTF. The chain couples TRBV5-1 to TRBJ2-6, with a weak D call TRBD2 (5 bases). Germline-derived CDR1 and CDR2 are SGHRS and YFSETQ. The length of the CDR3 is 14 residues. Trimming removed 4 bases at V and 2 bases at J, with 7 bases between.

This clonotype appeared many times. The J gene is TRBJ2-1, the V gene TRBV29-1; 10 bases fit TRBD2. Trimming at V came to 4 bases and at J to 7 bases, leaving 7 bases not matched to a gene. CDR1 is SQVTM and CDR2 is ANQGSEA in the germline V gene. The CDR3 extends over 14 amino acids. The chain's CDR3 is CSVARASGRNEQFF. CDR3 in DNA: TGCAGCGTTGCTAGGGCTAGCGGGAGAAATGAGCAGTTCTTC.

The V call is TRBV28, the J call TRBJ2-1; the D is unclear. V lost 7 bases, J lost 14 bases, and 21 bases lay in between. The CDR3 extends over 13 amino acids. CDR1 is MDHEN and CDR2 is SYDVKM in the germline V gene. CDR3 protein: CASNKEAELKEFF. The CDR3 DNA sequence: TGTGCCAGCAACAAAGAGGCTGAATTAAAGGAGTTCTTC.

This chain links TRBV9 with TRBJ2-5; 9 nucleotides line up with TRBD2. The germline gives CDR1 SGDLS, CDR2 YYNGEE. This CDR3 region has 15 residues. Trimming removed 3 bases from V and 4 bases from J; junction bases left unmatched: 7. The CDR3 is CASSEAGGPLETQYF. The DNA of the CDR3 is TGTGCCAGCAGCGAAGCGGGGGGTCCCTTAGAGACCCAGTACTTC. Full variable domain (remainder filled in from reference TRBV9 and TRBJ2-5): DSGVTQTPKHLITATGQRVTLRCSPRSGDLSVYWYQQSLDQGLQFLIQYYNGEERAKGNILERFSAQQFPDLHSELNLSSLELGDSALYFCASSEAGGPLETQYFGPGTRLLVL.

This clonotype occurred a few times. DNA for the CDR3: TGTGCCAGCAGTTTAGTAGCGGGGGCGTCCACCGGGGAGCTGTTTTTT. It yields the protein CASSLVAGASTGELFF. V gene TRBV27 combines with J gene TRBJ2-2, with TRBD2 identical over 9 bases. The CDR3 sequence is 16 residues long. The germline V gene encodes CDR1 MNHEY and CDR2 SMNVEV (reference sequence). The trim removed 2 bases at V and 4 bases at J, leaving 5 bases unmatched.

The table lists this clonotype with a few counts. This rearrangement joins TRBV12-3 or TRBV12-4 to TRBJ2-7, with TRBD2 matching 11 bases. J lost 4 bases, V lost 5 bases, and 7 bases had no gene match. The CDR3 covers 15 residues. The CDR3 nucleotides read TGTGCCAGCAGTGGAGGGACTAGCGGACCGTACGAGCAGTACTTC. Encoded protein: CASSGGTSGPYEQYF.

This clonotype has a handful of counts. CDR3 bases: TGCAGTGCTAATCGGCAGAAAAACATTCAGTACTTC. The encoded protein is CSANRQKNIQYF. The chain joins TRBV20-1 to TRBJ2-4; D gene ambiguous. CDR3 length: 12 residues. V was trimmed by 4 bases and J by 4 bases, leaving 8 bases between them. The germline V gene encodes CDR1 DFQATT and CDR2 SNEGSKA (reference sequence).

The CDR3 is CASSQDDLGTGELFF. The DNA of the CDR3 is TGCGCCAGCAGCCAAGACGACTTGGGGACCGGGGAGCTGTTTTTT. V and J are TRBV4-3 and TRBJ2-2; D gene ambiguous. The V gene's germline CDR1 is LGHNA and CDR2 YSLEER. The CDR3 has 15 residues. The V end was cut by 0 bases, the J end by 5 bases, with 10 bases between.

This clonotype came up a few times. The chain recombines TRBV20-1 with TRBJ2-1; 10 bases line up with TRBD1. J was trimmed by 9 bases and V by 1 base; bases with no gene match: 6. The CDR3 is 14 amino acids. Germline V gene lookup returns CDR1 DFQATT and CDR2 SNEGSKA (reference sequence). The CDR3 DNA is TGCAGTGCTAGAGTCTCCGGGACAGGGGTTGAGCAGTTCTTC. Encoded protein: CSARVSGTGVEQFF.

The chain couples TRBV6-1 to TRBJ2-7; D possibly uses TRBD1 or TRBD2 (7 bases each). V was clipped by 1 base and J by 2 bases, with 12 bases between them. The CDR3 contains 15 residues. The germline gives CDR1 MNHNS, CDR2 SASEGT. CDR3 DNA: TGTGCCAGCAGTGAAGAGGGAGGGGGCCCCTACGAGCAGTACTTC. Amino acid sequence: CASSEEGGGPYEQYF.

The V gene is TRBV3-1, the J gene TRBJ2-3; 10 bases align to TRBD1. With 3 bases clipped from V and 1 base from J, the junction kept 10 bases outside the gene matches. Germline assignment: CDR1 LGHDT and CDR2 YNNKEL (reference sequence). CDR3 length: 18 residues. CDR3 bases: TGTGCCAGCAGCCAGAGATCCGGGACAGGGGTCGGCACAGATACGCAGTATTTT. Protein product: CASSQRSGTGVGTDTQYF.

This clonotype has a count of ten or more. The V gene is TRBV7-8, the J gene TRBJ1-4; 9 nucleotides align to TRBD1. CDR3 length: 16 amino acids. With 0 bases clipped from V and 5 bases from J, the junction kept 4 bases outside the gene matches. Germline CDR1 is SGHVS and CDR2 is FQNEAQ. The CDR3 DNA follows: TGTGCCAGCAGCTTAGCACGGGACAGGGTGAATGAAAAACTGTTTTTT. Translating it yields CASSLARDRVNEKLFF.

In its sample, this clonotype was seen a few times. The chain has TRBV27 and TRBJ2-7; 7 nucleotides line up with TRBD1. The V gene's germline CDR1 is MNHEY and CDR2 SMNVEV (reference sequence). CDR3 length equals 14 residues. V was pared by 8 bases and J by 0 bases, with 7 bases of the junction left unmatched. CDR3 residues: CASSTGLTSYEQYF. In DNA form, the CDR3 reads TGTGCCAGCTCGACAGGGTTAACCTCCTACGAGCAGTACTTC.

The chain combines TRBV12-3 or TRBV12-4 with TRBJ1-2; D may be TRBD1 (5 bases). This CDR3 spans 12 amino acids. Trimming left V 7 bases short and J 8 bases short, with 14 bases between. In DNA form, the CDR3 reads TGTGCCAGCACCGATTATGGGGACGGCTACACCTTC. Translated, it gives CASTDYGDGYTF.

This clonotype was picked up many times. The CDR3 region is CSVARASTGQETQYF. DNA for the CDR3: TGCAGCGTTGCCCGGGCCAGTACAGGCCAAGAGACCCAGTACTTC. This chain links TRBV29-1 with TRBJ2-5; possible D gene TRBD1, 5 bases. Trimming took 4 bases from V and 1 from J, leaving 16 bases between them. Germline CDR1 SQVTM, CDR2 ANQGSEA. This CDR3 has 15 amino acids.

This clonotype was found many times. The chain links TRBV6-5 to TRBJ2-7, with 8 bases aligning to TRBD2. The CDR3 covers 15 residues. The germline V gene has CDR1 MNHEY and CDR2 SVGAGI. Trimming at V came to 2 bases and at J to 2 bases, leaving 5 bases not matched to a gene. In DNA, the CDR3 is TGTGCCAGCAGTTACCAGCGGGGGAGCCCCTACGAGCAGTACTTC. Residues: CASSYQRGSPYEQYF.

This clonotype was picked up a small number of times. The chain recombines TRBV5-1 with TRBJ2-1; TRBD1 matches 8 bases. V was clipped by 2 bases and J by 10 bases; unmatched bases: 17. This CDR3 has 17 amino acids. Germline V gene sequence: CDR1 SGHRS, CDR2 YFSETQ. Here the CDR3 DNA reads TGCGCCAGCAGCTTTCCCGGCCGGGCAGGGGGCCGGTACGAGCAGTTCTTC. This encodes CASSFPGRAGGRYEQFF.

V and J are TRBV20-1 and TRBJ2-1, with no clear D. CDR3 length: 14 amino acids. Germline V gene data show CDR1 as DFQATT and CDR2 as SNEGSKA (reference sequence). The V end was cut by 3 bases, the J end by 1 base, with 10 bases between. The CDR3 DNA sequence: TGCAGTGCTAGGGCCCGAACGTCCTACAATGAGCAGTTCTTC. Translating gives CSARARTSYNEQFF.

This clonotype occurred a few times. This rearrangement joins TRBV7-2 to TRBJ2-5; D is unclear. The CDR3 has 12 residues. Trimming took 5 bases from V and 5 from J, leaving 9 bases between them. Germline V CDR1 and CDR2: SGHTA, FQGNSA. DNA of the CDR3: TGTGCCAGCAGCGCCTCTCGTGAGACCCAGTACTTC. Translating gives CASSASRETQYF.

This clonotype turned up a few times. V usage is TRBV12-3 or TRBV12-4 and J usage is TRBJ2-6; D is uncertain. The CDR3 covers 12 residues. V dropped 7 bases and J dropped 4 bases, with 5 bases sitting between them. CDR3 DNA: TGTGCCAGCAAAAGGGGGGCCAACGTCCTGACTTTC. As protein: CASKRGANVLTF.

V usage is TRBV24-1 and J usage is TRBJ2-3, with 11 bases lining up with TRBD1. The CDR3 is 15 residues long. The V and J ends lost 10 bases and 4 bases, in that order; junction bases with no gene match: 9. Germline-derived CDR1 and CDR2 are KGHDR and SFDVKD. The chain's CDR3 is CATRDRGQGADTQYF. CDR3 in DNA: TGTGCCACACGCGACCGGGGACAGGGGGCAGATACGCAGTATTTT.

In its sample, this clonotype was seen many times. The chain carries TRBV20-1 and TRBJ2-7; D may be TRBD2 (6 bases). Trimming cost V 8 bases and J 1 base, with 12 bases left between them. Germline V CDR1 and CDR2: DFQATT, SNEGSKA (reference sequence). The CDR3 length is 12 residues. DNA for the CDR3: TGCAGTCGAGGAGGGCTGTCCTACGAGCAGTACTTC. This gives the protein CSRGGLSYEQYF.

This clonotype has only a few counts. The V and J genes are TRBV7-9 and TRBJ1-6; D is ambiguous. Trimming stripped 4 bases from V and 2 bases from J, with 9 bases between. Germline CDR1 is SEHNR and CDR2 is FQNEAQ (reference sequence). The CDR3 is made up of 15 amino acids. CDR3 bases: TGTGCCAGCAGCTGGAAGGGCACCTATAATTCACCCCTCCACTTT. This codes for CASSWKGTYNSPLHF.

The chain employs TRBV12-3 or TRBV12-4 and TRBJ2-7; weak D call: TRBD1 (5 bases). Trimming left V 6 bases short and J 2 bases short, with 11 bases between. The CDR3 covers 13 residues. CDR3 nucleotide sequence: TGTGCCAGCAGCCACGACAGCGCCTACGAGCAGTACTTC. Protein product: CASSHDSAYEQYF.

The gene calls are TRBV20-1 and TRBJ2-1, with unresolved D. Per germline, CDR1 DFQATT and CDR2 SNEGSKA (reference sequence). This CDR3 spans 14 amino acids. The V gene lost 3 bases and the J gene lost 9 bases, with 18 bases spanning the gap. CDR3 DNA: TGCAGTGCTAGTAGGTCGTCTAGTTCGGTTGAGCAGTTCTTC. It encodes CSASRSSSSVEQFF.

The chain combines TRBV9 with TRBJ1-5; D possibly corresponds to TRBD1 (5 bases). The germline V gene encodes CDR1 SGDLS and CDR2 YYNGEE. The CDR3 extends over 14 amino acids. V lost 4 bases and J 3 bases, leaving 11 bases between the germline ends. The CDR3 DNA reads as TGTGCCAGCAGCCGTGGGGGAGTCAATCAGCCCCAGCATTTT. Its translation: CASSRGGVNQPQHF.

The chain joins TRBV6-2 or TRBV6-3 to TRBJ2-5; TRBD2 aligns across 8 bases. Germline CDR1 MNHEY, CDR2 SVGEGT. The CDR3 has 20 residues. The V and J ends lost 6 bases and 2 bases, in that order; junction bases with no gene match: 23. In DNA, the CDR3 is TGTGCCAGCAGCAGAACTGGGGTTGATTGGCTCACTAGCGGTCAAGAGACCCAGTACTTC. Amino acids: CASSRTGVDWLTSGQETQYF.

The chain is built from TRBV10-3 and TRBJ2-1; no reliable D call. Germline V lookup: CDR1 ENHRY, CDR2 SYGVKD. Trimming removed 0 bases from V and 7 bases from J, with 10 bases in between. The CDR3 extends over 14 amino acids. The CDR3 loop reads CAISESGRANEQFF. In DNA form, the CDR3 reads TGTGCCATCAGTGAGTCGGGTAGGGCGAATGAGCAGTTCTTC.

This clonotype was seen repeatedly, ten times or more. The V and J genes are TRBV20-1 and TRBJ2-7; 8 positions match TRBD2. The CDR3 extends over 15 amino acids. The germline V gene has CDR1 DFQATT and CDR2 SNEGSKA (reference sequence). V lost 0 bases to trimming and J lost 1 base; unmatched junction nucleotides: 5. The CDR3 DNA reads as TGCAGTGCTAGAGATTTCACTAGCGGTTCCTACGAGCAGTACTTC. Its protein is CSARDFTSGSYEQYF.

The table lists this clonotype with many counts. V is TRBV20-1 and J is TRBJ2-7; D possibly corresponds to TRBD2 (7 bases). V was clipped by 2 bases and J by 4 bases, with 21 bases between them. Germline CDR1 is DFQATT and CDR2 is SNEGSKA (reference sequence). The CDR3 runs 16 residues. The CDR3 DNA reads TGCAGTGCTAGACAACTAGGGGGAGGGCCAGGATACGAGCAGTACTTC. Translated, it gives CSARQLGGGPGYEQYF.

About this clonotype: This may be a read error, as it is one base from a much larger clone. The chain carries TRBV12-3 or TRBV12-4 and TRBJ2-3; no reliable D call. Trimming removed 6 bases from V and 6 bases from J, with 13 bases in between. This CDR3 comprises 13 residues. The CDR3 spells CASRRTETDTQYF. The CDR3 DNA reads TGTGCCAGCAGGAGGACGGAGACGGATACGCAGTATTTT.